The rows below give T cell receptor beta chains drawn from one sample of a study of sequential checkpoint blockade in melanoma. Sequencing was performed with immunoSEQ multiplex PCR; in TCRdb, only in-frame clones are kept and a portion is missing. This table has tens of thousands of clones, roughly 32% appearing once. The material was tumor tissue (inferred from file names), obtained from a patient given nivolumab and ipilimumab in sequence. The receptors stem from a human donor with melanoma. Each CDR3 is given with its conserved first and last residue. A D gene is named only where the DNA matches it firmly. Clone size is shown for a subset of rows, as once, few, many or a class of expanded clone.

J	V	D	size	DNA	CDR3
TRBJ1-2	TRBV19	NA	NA	TGTGCCAGTAGTGCCGCCCTGGATGGAGGCTACACCTTC	CASSAALDGGYTF
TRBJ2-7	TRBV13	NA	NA	TGTGCCAGCAGCTTAGGCACAGGGCGACTCTACGAGCAGTACTTC	CASSLGTGRLYEQYF
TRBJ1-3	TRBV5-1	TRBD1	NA	TGCGCCAGCAGTCCGACAGGGGCATCTGGAAACACCATATATTTT	CASSPTGASGNTIYF
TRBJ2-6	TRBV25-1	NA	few	TGTGCCAGCACGGGTGATACACACTCTGGGGCCAACGTCCTGACTTTC	CASTGDTHSGANVLTF
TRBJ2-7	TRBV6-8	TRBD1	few	TGTGCCAGCACGACGACAGGGGACTACGAGCAGTACTTC	CASTTTGDYEQYF
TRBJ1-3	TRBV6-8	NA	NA	TGTGCCAGCAGTTCAGGCACCAACTCTGGAAACACCATATATTTT	CASSSGTNSGNTIYF
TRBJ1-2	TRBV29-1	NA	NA	TGCAGCGACCGGACACCGACCAACTATGGCTACACCTTC	CSDRTPTNYGYTF
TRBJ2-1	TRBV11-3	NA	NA	TGTGCCAGCAGCTTAGTTCTGCGGAGAGACAATGAGCAGTTCTTC	CASSLVLRRDNEQFF
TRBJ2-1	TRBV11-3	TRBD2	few	TGTGCCAGCAGCCCCCGCGGACTAGCGGGAGGGAATGAGCAGTTCTTC	CASSPRGLAGGNEQFF
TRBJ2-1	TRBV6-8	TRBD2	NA	TGTGCCAGCAGTTACTCGATGGCTAGCGGGAGAATAGACCCATACAATGAGCAGTTCTTC	CASSYSMASGRIDPYNEQFF
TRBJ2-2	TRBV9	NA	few	TGTGCCAGCAGCGTAGCTCCACCGCAGGGTGGAACCGGGGAGCTGTTTTTT	CASSVAPPQGGTGELFF
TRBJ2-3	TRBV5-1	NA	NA	TGCGCCAGCAGCCCAGGACTGCCGTCGGATACGCAGTATTTT	CASSPGLPSDTQYF
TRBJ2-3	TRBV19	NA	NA	TGTGCCAGCTGCGGCGGCAGAAGCACAGATACGCAGTATTTT	CASCGGRSTDTQYF
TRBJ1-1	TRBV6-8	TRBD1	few	TGTGCCAGCAGCCCTAACCCGGGACAGCAAACTGAAGCTTTCTTT	CASSPNPGQQTEAFF
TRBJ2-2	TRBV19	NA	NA	TGTGCCAGTAGTCTCCCTCGCGGGTTGTCGGGCACCGGGGAGCTGTTTTTT	CASSLPRGLSGTGELFF
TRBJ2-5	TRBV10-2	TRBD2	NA	TGCGCCAGCAGTGGGACTAGCGGGCCTCCAGGGTACCAAGAGACCCAGTACTTC	CASSGTSGPPGYQETQYF
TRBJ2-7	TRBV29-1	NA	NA	TGCAGCGTCAGGGGACACACTTCCTACGAGCAGTACTTC	CSVRGHTSYEQYF
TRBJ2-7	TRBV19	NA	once	TGTGCCAGTAGTATGGGGACACCCACCTACGAGCAGTACTTC	CASSMGTPTYEQYF
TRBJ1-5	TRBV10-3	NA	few	TGTGCCATCAGTGAGACTACCAACAGGGATCCCCAGCATTTT	CAISETTNRDPQHF
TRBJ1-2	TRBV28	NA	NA	TGTGCCAGCAGTTTAAGAGGCTATGGCTACACCTTC	CASSLRGYGYTF
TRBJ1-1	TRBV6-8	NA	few	TGTGCCAGCAGTGAGATCCTACTCAGGGGAGTGAACACTGAAGCTTTCTTT	CASSEILLRGVNTEAFF
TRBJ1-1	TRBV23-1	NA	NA	TGCGCCAGCAGCCAAGATCTCCCGGGCCCCACTGAAGCTTTCTTT	CASSQDLPGPTEAFF
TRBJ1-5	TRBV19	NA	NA	TGTGCCAGCGCCTCTAAAGGTAGCAGCAATCAGCCCCAGCATTTT	CASASKGSSNQPQHF
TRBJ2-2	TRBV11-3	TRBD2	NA	TGTGCCAGCAGCGGGACTAGCGGGACGGGGGAGCTGTTTTTT	CASSGTSGTGELFF
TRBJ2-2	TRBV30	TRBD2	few	TGTGCCTGGAGGCCTCTGGGGAGGGTATTGGCCGGGGAGCTGTTTTTT	CAWRPLGRVLAGELFF
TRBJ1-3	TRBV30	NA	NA	TGTGCCTGGAGTGTAGGCTCTGGAAACACCATATATTTT	CAWSVGSGNTIYF
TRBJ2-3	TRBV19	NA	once	TGTGCCAGTAGTATGCAGCTCTTTATCACAGATACGCAGTATTTT	CASSMQLFITDTQYF
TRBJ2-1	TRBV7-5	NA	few	TGTGCCAGCAGCTTCTTTTCCGGTGGGGGGAATGAGCAGTTCTTC	CASSFFSGGGNEQFF
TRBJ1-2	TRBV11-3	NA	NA	TGTGCCAGCAGCCGAGGGGGATCGGTGGGCTTAAACTATGGCTACACCTTC	CASSRGGSVGLNYGYTF
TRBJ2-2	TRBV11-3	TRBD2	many	TGTGCCAGCAGCTTGGGACTAGCGGGTGGGACCGGGGAGCTGTTTTTT	CASSLGLAGGTGELFF
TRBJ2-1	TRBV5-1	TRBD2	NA	TGCGCCAGCAGCTTGTTTCACGGGAGGCCCTACAATGAGCAGTTCTTC	CASSLFHGRPYNEQFF
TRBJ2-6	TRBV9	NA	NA	TGTGCCAGCAGCCCTCGGGGACCTGGGGCCAACGTCCTGACTTTC	CASSPRGPGANVLTF
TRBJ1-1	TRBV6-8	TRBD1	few	TGTGCCAGCACTCCGGGACAGGGGGCAAGAAGGAACACTGAAGCTTTCTTT	CASTPGQGARRNTEAFF
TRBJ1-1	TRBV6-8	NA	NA	TGTGCCAGCAGTTACGCGGGGGGCAAAGCTTTCTTT	CASSYAGGKAFF
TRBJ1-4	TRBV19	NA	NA	TGTGCCAGTTCCCTGGGCAGGGGAGACAAACTGTTTTTT	CASSLGRGDKLFF
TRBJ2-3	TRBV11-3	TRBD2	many	TGTGCCAGCAGCGAGAAACTAGCGGGGAGCGCAGATACGCAGTATTTT	CASSEKLAGSADTQYF
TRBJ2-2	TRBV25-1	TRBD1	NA	TGTGCCAGCAGGAAAACGGACAGGGACACCGGGGAGCTGTTTTTT	CASRKTDRDTGELFF
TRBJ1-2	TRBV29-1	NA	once	TGCAGCGTTGAAGACAGGGGCTATGGCTACACCTTC	CSVEDRGYGYTF
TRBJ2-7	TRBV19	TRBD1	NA	TGTGCCAGTAGTTCGGACAGGAGCTCCTACGAGCAGTACTTC	CASSSDRSSYEQYF
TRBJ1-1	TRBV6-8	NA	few	TGTGCCAGCAGTTACTCGCGCCGGGGTAGCACTGAAGCTTTCTTT	CASSYSRRGSTEAFF
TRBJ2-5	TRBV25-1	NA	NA	TGTGCCAGCAGTGAAGTGGGACTGAGACACTCCGAGACCCAGTACTTC	CASSEVGLRHSETQYF
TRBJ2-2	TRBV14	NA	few	TGTGCCAGCACCGGAGGGGTGGAGCTGTTTTTT	CASTGGVELFF
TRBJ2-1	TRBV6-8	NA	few	TGTGCCAGCAGTTACCAAGGACTAATACATGAGCAGTTCTTC	CASSYQGLIHEQFF
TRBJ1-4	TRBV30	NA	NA	TGTGCCTGGAGCGAGCAGAGTAATGAAAAACTGTTTTTT	CAWSEQSNEKLFF
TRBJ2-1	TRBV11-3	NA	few	TGTGCCAGCAGCTTAGTGGGAGAGGAGTACTCCTACAATGAGCAGTTCTTC	CASSLVGEEYSYNEQFF
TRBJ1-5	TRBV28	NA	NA	TGTGCCAGCAGCCCTCCGTCGAGGGGTCAGCCCCAGCATTTT	CASSPPSRGQPQHF
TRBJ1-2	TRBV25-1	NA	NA	TGTGCCAGCAGGAAAGCCTCGGGGGCGGATGGCTACACCTTC	CASRKASGADGYTF
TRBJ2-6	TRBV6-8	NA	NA	TGTGCCAGCAGTGAGGGGGGGTTCTCTGGGGCCAACGTCCTGACTTTC	CASSEGGFSGANVLTF
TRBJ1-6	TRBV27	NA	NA	TGTGCCAGCAGTTCCAGGCCCATTAATTCACCCCTCCACTTT	CASSSRPINSPLHF
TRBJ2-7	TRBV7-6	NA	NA	TGTGCCAGCAGCCCTTGGACAGACAGTGCGGGCGAGCAGTACTTC	CASSPWTDSAGEQYF
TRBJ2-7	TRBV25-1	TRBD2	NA	TGTGCCAGCAGTGGGACTAGCGGGAGGTTCTATTCCTACGAGCAGTACTTC	CASSGTSGRFYSYEQYF